This T cell receptor (beta chain) was sequenced during a study of shared clonotypes between healthy human individuals. Among the unsorted PBMC samples, replicate PCRs used around 300 ng DNA, 25,000 to 35,000 T cell genomes. Unsorted PBMC DNA sequencing spanned ten immunoSEQ deep assay plates. Original data processing: Owing to the provision of junction-only sequences devoid of quality scores by immunoSEQ, filtering differed. Sequencing was performed with immunoSEQ multiplex PCR; in TCRdb, only in-frame clones are kept and a portion is missing. D and trimming were read from the DNA, whereas the V and J calls and clone size are those reported in that table. The sample records hundreds of thousands of clones, around 77% being singletons. The V gene's germline CDR1 is SEHNR and CDR2 FQNEAQ (reference sequence). The length of the CDR3 is 15 residues. Trimming cost V 3 bases and J 3 bases, with 13 bases left between them.

The sample consisted of PBMCs. The origin of this receptor is a woman in her thirties or forties in good health. Some clones in this sample may be carry-over from other donors' samples. The chain is built from TRBV7-9 and TRBJ2-3; D perhaps matches TRBD2 (6 bases). In DNA, the CDR3 is TGTGCCAGCAGCTTGGAGGGCAGACAGACAGATACGCAGTATTTT. Amino acids: CASSLEGRQTDTQYF.